The entry below gives a single T cell receptor (beta chain) sequence along with its context. Which antigen it targets is not known. There are no base qualities to consult, and no much larger clone falls within one base. The data belong to a study of blood T cell repertoires in COVID-19 (dated by TCRdb to 2020 to 2021). With regard to the full study: Collaborator samples came from the United States, Italy and Spain and covered acute and convalescent phases of COVID-19. The material from the prospective study consisted of cDNA or gDNA derived from T cells, B-cell-depleted T cells, or PBMCs. Deeply sampled blood TCRbeta repertoires from subjects exposed to, actively infected with, or recovered from COVID-19 were included in the dataset. HLA class I and class II types, where available, came from metadata supplied by the sample provider rather than from assay-based typing. The sample metadata nearly always contained a de-identified subject ID, COVID-19 status, age in years and sex. The repertoires were released in a freely available public database intended as a resource for research on the immune response to SARS-CoV-2. The samples were drawn from the first 160 participants of the ongoing ImmuneRACE study and from 1,254 subjects provided by 6 global collaborators. Paper-wide results and their limitations: The quantity of clinical and demographic metadata differed by source and by participant and was supplied without curation.

From the cysteine through the phenylalanine, the CDR3 covers 14 amino acids. Only the CDR3 DNA stays, 42 bases, in frame from base 1. As encoded in the germline V gene, CDR1 is MDHEN while CDR2 is SYDVKM. V was cut back by 2 bases and J by 4 bases, leaving a gap of 11 bases between them. Collaborating institutions collected whole blood in K2EDTA tubes following their own protocols. For TCRbeta analysis, collaborator samples were shipped as frozen whole blood, as isolated PBMCs, or as DNA extracted from either sample type. TCRbeta CDR3 regions were amplified from genomic DNA using the immunoSEQ Assay, a bias-controlled multiplex PCR. Regarding the original processing steps: The number of nucleated cells in each sample was estimated by amplification of reference gene primers within the assay. To quantify the absolute abundance of each unique TCRbeta CDR3 rearrangement, sequence reads were collapsed and filtered. Productive Simpson clonality was computed per sample as the square root of Simpson's diversity index over productive rearrangements. The immuneACCESS repertoire file appears here via TCRdb, limited to in-frame rearrangements. These files lack a portion of the clones; in checked studies, under half of the deficit traces to unresolved V genes, and the cause of the others is not known. V, J and clone size derive from that table, while D and trimming were established from the DNA sequence. The table for this sample lists some 69,000 clones; 79% of them were counted only once. Roughly 48% of the sample comes from the top ten.

The sequence was collected from a human donor in a cohort sampled during active COVID-19. The chain employs TRBV28 and TRBJ1-2, with the D gene uncertain. Input material: peripheral blood. The CDR3 region has the sequence CASSLSQKSYGYTF. The sequenced DNA is TGTGCCAGCAGTTTAAGTCAGAAAAGCTATGGCTACACCTTC.